This paragraph reports one T cell receptor (beta chain). As yet, its antigen is unknown. V lost 2 bases and J 8 bases, leaving 12 bases between the germline ends. CDR1 and CDR2 from the germline V gene are MNHNS and SASEGT. The length of the CDR3 is 13 residues. The sample's treatment: approximately 9-day PBMC culture with coronavirus spike peptide pools or control peptides (ViraFEST assay). The sample is drawn from a study of vaccination and CD4 T cells after COVID-19. The Oncomine TCR Beta short-read assay sequenced DNA from cultured CD4+ T cells. Via MiXCR, TCRdb re-called the PCR reads, giving one row per CDR3 protein. The repertoire holds fewer than 15,000 distinct CDR3 sequences, with about two fifths as singletons.

This chain uses TRBV6-1 with TRBJ1-2, with D hard to call. The receptor was isolated from a human donor who had recovered from COVID-19. Sequencing was carried out using CD4+ T cells from blood, cultured in vitro. The CDR3 protein is CASSELSLWGYTF. DNA for the CDR3: TGTGCCAGCAGTGAATTATCCTTGTGGGGCTACACCTTC.